This T cell receptor beta chain was sequenced for a study of T cell changes during pregnancy in multiple sclerosis. Between the trimmed V and J ends, which lost 2 bases and 5 bases, there was a span of 9 bases. This CDR3 spans 13 amino acids. Germline values: CDR1 KGHSH, CDR2 LQKENI. Repertoires were generated with immunoSEQ multiplex PCR, while TCRdb's copy carries only in-frame clones and drops some. The table includes around 110,000 clones, less than 95% detected once. This clonotype originated in a female donor with multiple sclerosis, enrolled in a pregnancy study. The specimen comprised peripheral blood, sampled before pregnancy. The chain carries TRBV18 and TRBJ2-5; D unresolved. This CDR3 is CASSPSVLETQYF. The CDR3 nucleotides read TGTGCCAGCTCACCATCAGTGTTGGAGACCCAGTACTTC. The full variable domain, completed using reference TRBV18 and TRBJ2-5, is NAGVMQNPRHLVRRRGQEARLRCSPMKGHSHVYWYRQLPEEGLKFMVYLQKENIIDESGMPKERFSAEFPKEGPSILRIQQVVRGDSAAYFCASSPSVLETQYFGPGTRLLVL.